This entry lists 2 T cell receptor beta chains sequenced from one sample in a study of cytomegalovirus exposure and HLA in healthy donors. Amplification used 60 Vbeta primers and 13 Jbeta primers. Assay used: immunoSEQ multiplex PCR; TCRdb lists only in-frame clones, some missing. The data show about 82,000 clones, approximately 79% seen once. Material for sequencing was PBMCs. The receptors here all came from a human donor in good health.

By sample fraction, this clone is medium-sized. The genes are TRBV29-1 and TRBJ2-7; 9 bases map to TRBD1. The CDR3 has 13 residues. The V segment lost 4 bases and the J segment 6 bases; nucleotides outside the gene matches: 7. CDR1 is SQVTM, CDR2 ANQGSEA, per germline. This chain's CDR3 is CSVAEDRGFEQYF. The CDR3 DNA reads TGCAGCGTTGCGGAGGACAGGGGATTCGAGCAGTACTTC.

The rearrangement links TRBV16 to TRBJ1-5, with D unresolved. The V end was cut by 4 bases, the J end by 4 bases, with 8 bases between. Germline V gene data show CDR1 as KGHSY and CDR2 as FQNENV. This CDR3 has 13 amino acids. This chain's CDR3 is CASSPNANQPQHF. In nucleotides, the CDR3 is TGTGCCAGCAGCCCCAACGCGAATCAGCCCCAGCATTTT.